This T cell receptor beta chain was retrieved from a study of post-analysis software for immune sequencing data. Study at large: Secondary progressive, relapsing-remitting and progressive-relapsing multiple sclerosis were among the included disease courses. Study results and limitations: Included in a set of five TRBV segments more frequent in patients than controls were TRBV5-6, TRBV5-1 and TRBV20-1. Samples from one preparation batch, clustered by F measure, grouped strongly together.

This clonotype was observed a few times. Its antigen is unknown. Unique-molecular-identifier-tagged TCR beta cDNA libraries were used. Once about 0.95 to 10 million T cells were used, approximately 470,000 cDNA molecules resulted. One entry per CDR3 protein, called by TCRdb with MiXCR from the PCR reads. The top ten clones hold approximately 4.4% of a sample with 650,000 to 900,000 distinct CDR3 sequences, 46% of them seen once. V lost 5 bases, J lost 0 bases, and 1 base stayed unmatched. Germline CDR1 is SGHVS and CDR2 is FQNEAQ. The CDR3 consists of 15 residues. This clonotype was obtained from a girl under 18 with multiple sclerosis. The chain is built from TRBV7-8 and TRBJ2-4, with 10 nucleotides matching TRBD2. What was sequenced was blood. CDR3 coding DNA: TGTGCCAGCAGCCGGACTAGCGGAGCCAAAAACATTCAGTACTTC. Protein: CASSRTSGAKNIQYF.